These T cell receptor beta chains were read from a single sample in a study of cytomegalovirus exposure and HLA in healthy donors. Profiled with immunoSEQ multiplex PCR; TCRdb holds only in-frame clones, not every one. The sample has 100,000 to 120,000 clones; 60% to 85% are singletons. Source material: PBMCs. All receptors derive from a male donor in good health and CMV-seronegative. Each CDR3 is given with its conserved first and last residue. Fields, in order: clone size, J gene, V gene, D gene, CDR3 DNA, CDR3 protein. A D gene is named only where the DNA matches it firmly. The size field is filled for only some rows; it gives once, few, many or a size class.

abundance: NA
j_gene: TRBJ2-3
v_gene: TRBV29-1
d_gene: TRBD2
CDR3nt: TGCGGCGGGAAAACTAGCGGTCCAGATACGCAGTATTTT
CDR3aa: CGGKTSGPDTQYF

abundance: NA
j_gene: TRBJ1-4
v_gene: TRBV11-1
d_gene: TRBD1
CDR3nt: TGTGCCAGCAGCCGCACCGACAGGGGGGGCCTGGAAAAACTGTTTTTT
CDR3aa: CASSRTDRGGLEKLFF

abundance: NA
j_gene: TRBJ2-7
v_gene: TRBV30
d_gene: TRBD1
CDR3nt: TGTGCCTGGAGTAGGTCAGGGACAGGGGAAACCTTC
CDR3aa: CAWSRSGTGETF

abundance: NA
j_gene: TRBJ2-3
v_gene: TRBV28
d_gene: NA
CDR3nt: TGTGCCAGCAGTCGCCCAGGGGCCGTAGATACGCAGTATTTT
CDR3aa: CASSRPGAVDTQYF

abundance: NA
j_gene: TRBJ2-1
v_gene: TRBV9
d_gene: NA
CDR3nt: TGTGCCAGCAGCGCGGACAATGAGCAGTTCTTC
CDR3aa: CASSADNEQFF

abundance: few
j_gene: TRBJ2-7
v_gene: TRBV4-1
d_gene: TRBD1
CDR3nt: TGCGCCAGCAGCCAAGGGGGACAGGGGGACTACGAGCAGTACTTC
CDR3aa: CASSQGGQGDYEQYF

abundance: NA
j_gene: TRBJ2-3
v_gene: TRBV15
d_gene: NA
CDR3nt: TGTGCCACCAGCAGAGGACTTGGCACAGATACGCAGTATTTT
CDR3aa: CATSRGLGTDTQYF

abundance: NA
j_gene: TRBJ1-2
v_gene: TRBV29-1
d_gene: TRBD1
CDR3nt: TGCAGCGCCCGGACAGGAACTCTTAGTAACTATGGCTACACCTTC
CDR3aa: CSARTGTLSNYGYTF

abundance: NA
j_gene: TRBJ2-5
v_gene: TRBV29-1
d_gene: TRBD1
CDR3nt: TGCAGCGTTAGGGACAGGGGTTTGATAGAGACCCAGTACTTC
CDR3aa: CSVRDRGLIETQYF

abundance: few
j_gene: TRBJ2-3
v_gene: TRBV18
d_gene: TRBD1
CDR3nt: TGTGCCAGCTCACCACTTAGGGACAGAACCACAGATACGCAGTATTTT
CDR3aa: CASSPLRDRTTDTQYF

abundance: NA
j_gene: TRBJ2-7
v_gene: TRBV9
d_gene: TRBD1
CDR3nt: TGTGCCAGCAGCCCAGGTGGTGGGTACAGGGGCGACGAGCAGTACTTC
CDR3aa: CASSPGGGYRGDEQYF

abundance: once
j_gene: TRBJ2-1
v_gene: TRBV29-1
d_gene: NA
CDR3nt: TGCAGCGGGCTGGGAAGGGGCGAACCCAGCTCCTACAATGAGCAGTTCTTC
CDR3aa: CSGLGRGEPSSYNEQFF

abundance: NA
j_gene: TRBJ1-2
v_gene: TRBV28
d_gene: TRBD1
CDR3nt: TGTGCCAGCAGGAAAGACAGGGTGCACTATGGCTACACCTTC
CDR3aa: CASRKDRVHYGYTF

abundance: NA
j_gene: TRBJ1-1
v_gene: TRBV7-9
d_gene: NA
CDR3nt: TGTGCCAGCAGCCCGACGGGGAGGACTGAAGCTTTCTTT
CDR3aa: CASSPTGRTEAFF

abundance: NA
j_gene: TRBJ2-5
v_gene: TRBV5-1
d_gene: NA
CDR3nt: TGCGCCAGCAGCTTAGGCGGGACGGAAGAGACCCAGTACTTC
CDR3aa: CASSLGGTEETQYF

abundance: NA
j_gene: TRBJ2-7
v_gene: TRBV6-4
d_gene: TRBD1
CDR3nt: TGTGCCAGCAAACTCCAGAGTGGGACAGACCGTTACGAGCAGTACTTC
CDR3aa: CASKLQSGTDRYEQYF

abundance: NA
j_gene: TRBJ2-1
v_gene: TRBV5-8
d_gene: TRBD2
CDR3nt: TGTGCCAGCAGCTTAACCTCCGGGACTAGCGGGTCCAGTTACTACAATGAGCAGTTCTTC
CDR3aa: CASSLTSGTSGSSYYNEQFF

abundance: NA
j_gene: TRBJ2-7
v_gene: TRBV6-5
d_gene: TRBD1
CDR3nt: TGTGCCAGCAGAGTTCCAGGGGGTGGCGAGCAGTACTTC
CDR3aa: CASRVPGGGEQYF

abundance: NA
j_gene: TRBJ2-2
v_gene: TRBV7-7
d_gene: NA
CDR3nt: TGTGCTAGCAGCCTACAGGGAAGGACCGGGGAGCTGTTTTTT
CDR3aa: CASSLQGRTGELFF

abundance: NA
j_gene: TRBJ2-5
v_gene: TRBV5-4
d_gene: TRBD2
CDR3nt: TGTGCCAGCAGCTTGGCTAGCGGGAGTTCTGAGACCCAGTACTTC
CDR3aa: CASSLASGSSETQYF

abundance: NA
j_gene: TRBJ2-1
v_gene: TRBV10-3
d_gene: TRBD2
CDR3nt: TGTGCCATCATGGGGACTAGCTACAATGAGCAGTTCTTC
CDR3aa: CAIMGTSYNEQFF

abundance: NA
j_gene: TRBJ2-3
v_gene: TRBV11-3
d_gene: NA
CDR3nt: TGTGCCAGCAGCTTATTAGTCTTTGACCAGGGCACAGATACGCAGTATTTT
CDR3aa: CASSLLVFDQGTDTQYF

abundance: NA
j_gene: TRBJ2-3
v_gene: TRBV11-3
d_gene: TRBD2
CDR3nt: TGTGCCAGCAGCTCAACGACTAGCGGAGGCACAGATACGCAGTATTTT
CDR3aa: CASSSTTSGGTDTQYF

abundance: NA
j_gene: TRBJ1-3
v_gene: TRBV27
d_gene: NA
CDR3nt: TGTGCCAGCAGTCCGAACCTAGGGGGAAGATCTGGAAACACCATATATTTT
CDR3aa: CASSPNLGGRSGNTIYF

abundance: NA
j_gene: TRBJ2-7
v_gene: TRBV11-3
d_gene: TRBD2
CDR3nt: TGTGCCAGCAGCCCAAGCGGGAGTGTAGACGAGCAGTACTTC
CDR3aa: CASSPSGSVDEQYF

abundance: NA
j_gene: TRBJ1-1
v_gene: TRBV29-1
d_gene: NA
CDR3nt: TGCAGCGTTCCACCCACAGGGAAAACTGAAGCTTTCTTT
CDR3aa: CSVPPTGKTEAFF

abundance: few
j_gene: TRBJ2-7
v_gene: TRBV30
d_gene: TRBD2
CDR3nt: TGTGCCTGGAGTGTTGAAGCGGGAGACGAGGAGCAGTACTTC
CDR3aa: CAWSVEAGDEEQYF

abundance: NA
j_gene: TRBJ2-7
v_gene: TRBV4-1
d_gene: NA
CDR3nt: TGCGCCAGCAGCCAAGAGCGGGGCGAGCAGTACTTC
CDR3aa: CASSQERGEQYF

abundance: NA
j_gene: TRBJ2-3
v_gene: TRBV25-1
d_gene: NA
CDR3nt: TGTGCCAGCAGTGAATTGACCCGGGTTGGAGCGAATACGCAGTATTTT
CDR3aa: CASSELTRVGANTQYF

abundance: NA
j_gene: TRBJ1-6
v_gene: TRBV11-3
d_gene: NA
CDR3nt: TGTGCCAGCAGTCCCTCCGGGGAAGGGTCACCCCTCCACTTT
CDR3aa: CASSPSGEGSPLHF

abundance: few
j_gene: TRBJ2-7
v_gene: TRBV9
d_gene: NA
CDR3nt: TGTGCCAGCAGCGTAGCTGGGCTAGCCCACGAGCAGTACTTC
CDR3aa: CASSVAGLAHEQYF

abundance: NA
j_gene: TRBJ2-1
v_gene: TRBV5-4
d_gene: NA
CDR3nt: TGTGCCAGCAGCTGGGGGGAGGGGGGTGAGCAGTTCTTC
CDR3aa: CASSWGEGGEQFF

abundance: NA
j_gene: TRBJ1-1
v_gene: TRBV5-1
d_gene: NA
CDR3nt: TGCGCCAGCAGCTTTTACGGACAGCTTAGAAACACTGAAGCTTTCTTT
CDR3aa: CASSFYGQLRNTEAFF

abundance: NA
j_gene: TRBJ2-5
v_gene: TRBV7-8
d_gene: NA
CDR3nt: TGTGCCAGCAGCTTCACTCTAGCGCAAGAGACCCAGTACTTC
CDR3aa: CASSFTLAQETQYF

abundance: NA
j_gene: TRBJ2-1
v_gene: TRBV4-3
d_gene: TRBD1
CDR3nt: TGCGCCAGCAGCCATTCAAGAGGGGGCGCGAACGGTGAGCAGTTCTTC
CDR3aa: CASSHSRGGANGEQFF

abundance: NA
j_gene: TRBJ1-1
v_gene: TRBV19
d_gene: NA
CDR3nt: TGTGCCAGTACCACCGAAGGGGGAATGAACACTGAAGCTTTCTTT
CDR3aa: CASTTEGGMNTEAFF

abundance: NA
j_gene: TRBJ2-2
v_gene: TRBV28
d_gene: NA
CDR3nt: TGTGCCAGCAGTTTAGGCGGGACGAACACCGGGGAGCTGTTTTTT
CDR3aa: CASSLGGTNTGELFF

abundance: NA
j_gene: TRBJ1-5
v_gene: TRBV29-1
d_gene: NA
CDR3nt: TGCAGCGTTGAACAGTCTAGCAATCAGCCCCAGCATTTT
CDR3aa: CSVEQSSNQPQHF

abundance: NA
j_gene: TRBJ2-2
v_gene: TRBV19
d_gene: TRBD2
CDR3nt: TGTGCCAGTAGTATTATCCAACTCCTAGCGGGAGGAACCGGGGAGCTGTTTTTT
CDR3aa: CASSIIQLLAGGTGELFF

abundance: NA
j_gene: TRBJ2-7
v_gene: TRBV19
d_gene: TRBD2
CDR3nt: TGTGCCAGTAGTACCAGTAGCGGGAGACTACCGTACTCCTACGAGCAGTACTTC
CDR3aa: CASSTSSGRLPYSYEQYF

abundance: NA
j_gene: TRBJ1-1
v_gene: TRBV29-1
d_gene: NA
CDR3nt: TGCAGCGTTGTGAAACAGTCGAACACTGAAGCTTTCTTT
CDR3aa: CSVVKQSNTEAFF

abundance: NA
j_gene: TRBJ2-1
v_gene: TRBV18
d_gene: NA
CDR3nt: TGTGCCAGCTCTTTGGCCCACGGAGGGCCCAATGAGCAGTTCTTC
CDR3aa: CASSLAHGGPNEQFF

abundance: NA
j_gene: TRBJ2-5
v_gene: TRBV21-1
d_gene: NA
CDR3nt: TGTGCCAGCAGCTACCCGAGAGGGTTGTTCGGAGAGACCCAGTACTTC
CDR3aa: CASSYPRGLFGETQYF

abundance: NA
j_gene: TRBJ1-2
v_gene: TRBV28
d_gene: TRBD1
CDR3nt: TGTGCCAGCAGAGGGACAGGGTTTACTGGGGAAGAACAAACTAACTATGGCTACACCTTC
CDR3aa: CASRGTGFTGEEQTNYGYTF

abundance: NA
j_gene: TRBJ2-1
v_gene: TRBV12-5
d_gene: TRBD2
CDR3nt: TGTGCTAGTGGTATACCGGGACTAGCGGGAGGAGGGCAGTTCTTC
CDR3aa: CASGIPGLAGGGQFF

abundance: NA
j_gene: TRBJ2-1
v_gene: TRBV9
d_gene: NA
CDR3nt: TGTGCCAGCAGCGTAGACTTGTACAATGAGCAGTTCTTC
CDR3aa: CASSVDLYNEQFF

abundance: NA
j_gene: TRBJ1-2
v_gene: TRBV9
d_gene: TRBD1
CDR3nt: TGTGCCAGCAGCGTAGGGGGGACAGCTTCTAACTATGGCTACACCTTC
CDR3aa: CASSVGGTASNYGYTF

abundance: NA
j_gene: TRBJ2-7
v_gene: TRBV7-9
d_gene: TRBD1
CDR3nt: TGTGCCAGCAGCTTAGGACAGGGCTTCGTTGAAGAGCAGTACTTC
CDR3aa: CASSLGQGFVEEQYF

abundance: few
j_gene: TRBJ2-3
v_gene: TRBV19
d_gene: NA
CDR3nt: TGTGCCAGTAGCCCCCTTGGACTTTCTCCGAGCACAGATACGCAGTATTTT
CDR3aa: CASSPLGLSPSTDTQYF